A single TCR beta chain is shown here with its context. This sample stems from a study of blood T cell repertoires in COVID-19. This CDR3 has 18 residues. The germline gives CDR1 MNHEY, CDR2 SMNVEV (reference sequence). J was trimmed by 3 bases and V by 7 bases; bases with no gene match: 16. Method: immunoSEQ multiplex PCR; TCRdb's copy keeps in-frame clones and lacks some. This table has nearly 80,000 clones, approximately 80% appearing once. The chain carries TRBV27 and TRBJ2-1; 9 bases map to TRBD2. The TCR comes from a woman in her sixties or seventies with acute or convalescent COVID-19. The sequencing input was peripheral blood. Written as DNA, the CDR3 is TGTGCCAGCACCGGCTGGTCATCGGGACTAGCAGGCTACAATGAGCAGTTCTTC. It yields the protein CASTGWSSGLAGYNEQFF.